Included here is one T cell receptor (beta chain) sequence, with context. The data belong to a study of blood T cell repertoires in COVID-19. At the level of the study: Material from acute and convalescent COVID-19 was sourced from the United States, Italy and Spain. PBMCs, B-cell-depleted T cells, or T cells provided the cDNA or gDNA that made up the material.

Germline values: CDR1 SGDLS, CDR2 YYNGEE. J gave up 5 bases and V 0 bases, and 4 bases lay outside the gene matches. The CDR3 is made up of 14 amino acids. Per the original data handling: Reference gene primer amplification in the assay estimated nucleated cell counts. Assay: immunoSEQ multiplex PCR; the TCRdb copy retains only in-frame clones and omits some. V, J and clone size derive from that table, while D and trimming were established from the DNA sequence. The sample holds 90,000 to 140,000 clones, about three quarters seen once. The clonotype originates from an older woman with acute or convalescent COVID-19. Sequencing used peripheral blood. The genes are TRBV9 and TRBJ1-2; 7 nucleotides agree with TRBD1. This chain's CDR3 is CASSVEVGQYGYTF. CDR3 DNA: TGTGCCAGCAGCGTAGAAGTGGGACAGTATGGCTACACCTTC.